Listed here are 22 T cell receptor beta chains from one sample, sequenced in a study of cytotoxic CD8 clonotypes in ibrutinib-treated CLL. This table comes from immunoSEQ multiplex PCR, and its TCRdb copy is limited to in-frame clones, with some not included. The sample has more than 200,000 clones; 70% are singletons. This sample comprised PBMCs, obtained after 24 months of ibrutinib treatment. The receptors stem from a human donor with chronic lymphocytic leukemia.

CDR3 DNA: TGCAGCGTTGAAGACCGGGACAGCTCCTACGAGCAGTACTTC. Amino acids: CSVEDRDSSYEQYF. The rearrangement links TRBV29-1 to TRBJ2-7; 7 nucleotides line up with TRBD1. This CDR3 has 14 residues. CDR1 is SQVTM, CDR2 ANQGSEA, per germline. V was pared by 0 bases and J by 0 bases, with 2 bases of the junction left unmatched.

This sequence joins TRBV19 and TRBJ2-1; the match to TRBD2 covers 7 bases. CDR1 and CDR2 from the germline V gene are LNHDA and SQIVND (reference sequence). The trim removed 5 bases at V and 5 bases at J, leaving 6 bases unmatched. CDR3 length: 14 amino acids. CDR3 residues: CASSYGLGDNEQFF. CDR3 nucleotides: TGTGCCAGTAGTTATGGACTAGGTGACAATGAGCAGTTCTTC.

This clone came up once. The chain has TRBV7-2 and TRBJ2-1; the D is unclear. Looked up from germline, CDR1 is SGHTA and CDR2 is FQGNSA. The CDR3 is 16 amino acids. Trimming pared 4 bases from V and 8 bases from J, leaving 21 bases between. CDR3 sequence reads: CASSSPRRFGRDEQFF. For the CDR3, the DNA is TGTGCCAGCAGCTCCCCCCGCCGTTTTGGCCGGGATGAGCAGTTCTTC.

V usage is TRBV9 and J usage is TRBJ2-4, with D perhaps matching TRBD1 (6 bases). V lost 2 bases and J lost 2, with 8 bases in between. The CDR3 covers 14 residues. Germline CDR1 SGDLS, CDR2 YYNGEE. The CDR3 region is CASSVDSPKNIQYF. The CDR3 DNA is TGTGCCAGCAGCGTGGACAGTCCCAAAAACATTCAGTACTTC.

The chain uses TRBV6-1 and TRBJ1-3; a weak D match, TRBD1 (5 bases). V lost 7 bases to trimming and J lost 4 bases, with 11 bases between them. From germline, CDR1 is MNHNS and CDR2 SASEGT. The CDR3 is 13 residues long. CDR3 amino acids: CASTRDEGNTIYF. CDR3 nucleotides: TGTGCCAGCACCCGGGACGAAGGAAACACCATATATTTT.

This clone was seen just once. The chain combines TRBV6-5 with TRBJ2-7; 10 nucleotides line up with TRBD2. The length of the CDR3 is 14 residues. CDR1 is MNHEY, CDR2 SVGAGI, per germline. Germline trimming cut 6 bases from V and 2 bases from J; bases unmatched to any gene: 4. The CDR3 DNA follows: TGTGCCAGCAGGGAAGCGGGAGGGGCCTACGAGCAGTACTTC. Residues: CASREAGGAYEQYF.

The chain recombines TRBV11-2 with TRBJ1-4, with D perhaps TRBD1 (6 bases). CDR1 and CDR2 from the germline V gene are SGHAT and FQNNGV. Trimming stripped 3 bases from V and 8 bases from J, with 16 bases between. The CDR3 spans 15 residues. This CDR3 reads CASSLSDSRVEKLFF. The CDR3 coding sequence is TGTGCCAGCAGCTTGTCGGACAGCCGGGTGGAAAAACTGTTTTTT.

This clone was seen a few times. CDR3 in amino acids: CASSLAPGGNQPQHF. The DNA of the CDR3 is TGTGCCAGCAGCTTAGCTCCAGGCGGCAATCAGCCCCAGCATTTT. The J gene is TRBJ1-5, the V gene TRBV11-2; D is unclear. Germline V gene sequence: CDR1 SGHAT, CDR2 FQNNGV. V lost 1 base and J 2 bases, leaving 9 bases between the germline ends. The CDR3 is 15 amino acids.

This CDR3 reads CSVPDRGGPRGGGYTF. CDR3 coding DNA: TGCAGCGTCCCGGACAGGGGAGGCCCTCGTGGAGGTGGCTACACCTTC. This rearrangement joins TRBV29-1 to TRBJ1-2; 9 bases map to TRBD1. The germline V gene encodes CDR1 SQVTM and CDR2 ANQGSEA. The V gene end was trimmed by 6 bases and the J gene end by 7 bases; junction bases not matched to a gene: 18. The CDR3 runs 16 residues.

There are a few counts of this clone. The genes are TRBV27 and TRBJ2-1, with a possible D match to TRBD2 (6 bases). The CDR3 is 11 residues long. V dropped 3 bases and J dropped 10 bases, with 7 bases sitting between them. In germline, CDR1 is MNHEY, CDR2 SMNVEV (reference sequence). CDR3 amino acids: CASSLAGEQFF. The CDR3 DNA reads as TGTGCCAGCAGTTTGGCGGGGGAGCAGTTCTTC.

This clone was counted between two and nine times. The V call is TRBV29-1, the J call TRBJ1-5; no definite D call. Germline V gene sequence: CDR1 SQVTM, CDR2 ANQGSEA. CDR3 length equals 14 residues. The ends were cut back, 4 bases at V and 5 bases at J, with 15 bases in the middle. The CDR3 nucleotides are TGCAGCGTTGTCGGCGGGAGCAGCGATCAGCCCCAGCATTTT. Translated: CSVVGGSSDQPQHF.

V is TRBV6-5 and J is TRBJ1-4; maybe TRBD1 (5 bases). The CDR3 extends over 15 amino acids. CDR1 is MNHEY, CDR2 SVGAGI, per germline. Trimming took 4 bases from V and 2 from J, leaving 11 bases between them. CDR3 region: CASSLGGVTNEKLFF. The CDR3 nucleotides read TGTGCCAGCAGTTTGGGAGGGGTGACTAATGAAAAACTGTTTTTT.

This clone was seen a few times. The chain couples TRBV19 to TRBJ2-7; the D is unclear. CDR3 length: 13 residues. Germline CDR1 is LNHDA and CDR2 is SQIVND (reference sequence). The V gene lost 5 bases and the J gene lost 3 bases, with 11 bases spanning the gap. The CDR3 DNA is TGTGCCAGTAGTGCGCCGGACGGCTACGAGCAGTACTTC. It translates to CASSAPDGYEQYF.

This CDR3 reads CASSFASGSYNEQFF. The CDR3 coding sequence is TGTGCCAGCAGCTTTGCTAGCGGGAGTTACAATGAGCAGTTCTTC. This rearrangement joins TRBV7-9 to TRBJ2-1; 10 bases match TRBD2. This CDR3 is 15 amino acids long. Germline CDR1 reads SEHNR; CDR2 reads FQNEAQ (reference sequence). V trimming: 3 bases; J trimming: 4 bases; junction bases outside the gene matches: 3.

The rearrangement uses TRBV19 and TRBJ2-7, with 8 bases lining up with TRBD1. The V segment lost 4 bases and the J segment 4 bases; nucleotides outside the gene matches: 9. Germline V gene data show CDR1 as LNHDA and CDR2 as SQIVND (reference sequence). There are 15 residues in the CDR3. Here the CDR3 reads CASSTSTGVFYEQYF. Written as DNA, the CDR3 is TGTGCCAGTAGTACATCGACAGGGGTTTTTTACGAGCAGTACTTC.

The rearrangement links TRBV10-3 to TRBJ2-5, with D perhaps matching TRBD1 or TRBD2 (5 bases each). Germline CDR1 and CDR2: ENHRY and SYGVKD. The V gene lost 2 bases and the J gene lost 4 bases, with 5 bases spanning the gap. The CDR3 sequence is 12 residues long. As DNA, the CDR3 is TGTGCCATCAGTGAGGGGGGAGAGACCCAGTACTTC. Translating gives CAISEGGETQYF.

This chain uses TRBV29-1 with TRBJ2-5; either TRBD1 or TRBD2 may supply D (6 bases each). V was cut by 3 bases and J by 8 bases, with 22 bases left in between. Germline V gene data show CDR1 as SQVTM and CDR2 as ANQGSEA. The CDR3 extends over 15 amino acids. The CDR3 sequence is CSVDSRDFWGPTQYF. The CDR3, as DNA: TGCAGCGTTGACTCAAGGGACTTCTGGGGGCCCACCCAGTACTTC.

The chain is built from TRBV27 and TRBJ2-7, with D tentatively TRBD1 or TRBD2 (5 bases each). Germline values: CDR1 MNHEY, CDR2 SMNVEV (reference sequence). Trimming pared 5 bases from V and 3 bases from J, leaving 14 bases between. This CDR3 has 14 amino acids. The DNA for the CDR3 is TGTGCCAGCAGTGTCTCCCGGGGCCACTACGAGCAGTACTTC. Protein: CASSVSRGHYEQYF.

This chain joins TRBV9 and TRBJ2-4; D may be TRBD2 (6 bases). This CDR3 spans 17 amino acids. Germline CDR1 and CDR2: SGDLS and YYNGEE. With 0 bases removed from V and 3 bases from J, the gap between germline ends came to 16 bases. CDR3 nucleotide sequence: TGTGCCAGCAGCGTAGGCTGGGATAAGGGAGGCAAAAACATTCAGTACTTC. Amino acid sequence: CASSVGWDKGGKNIQYF. Supplemented by reference TRBV9 and TRBJ2-4, the full variable domain reads DSGVTQTPKHLITATGQRVTLRCSPRSGDLSVYWYQQSLDQGLQFLIQYYNGEERAKGNILERFSAQQFPDLHSELNLSSLELGDSALYFCASSVGWDKGGKNIQYFGAGTRLSVL.

The gene calls are TRBV5-1 and TRBJ1-4, with TRBD1 identical over 10 bases. There are 14 residues in the CDR3. Losses at the gene ends were 5 bases for V and 7 bases for J; bases not matched to a gene: 5. CDR1 is SGHRS and CDR2 is YFSETQ in the germline V gene. This CDR3 is CASSSGQGSEKLFF. Written as DNA, the CDR3 is TGCGCCAGCAGTTCGGGACAGGGGAGTGAAAAACTGTTTTTT.

The CDR3 bases are TGTGCCAGCAGTGAACAAGCGCGGGGAAAACTGTTTTTT. It yields the protein CASSEQARGKLFF. The chain joins TRBV2 to TRBJ1-4, with D uncertain. V lost 2 bases and J lost 10, with 11 bases in between. CDR1 is SNHLY and CDR2 is FYNNEI in the germline V gene. The CDR3 spans 13 residues.

This chain connects TRBV9 to TRBJ1-4; 8 bases match TRBD1. The CDR3 consists of 16 residues. The V segment lost 0 bases and the J segment 5 bases; nucleotides outside the gene matches: 6. The germline V gene has CDR1 SGDLS and CDR2 YYNGEE. The CDR3 loop reads CASSVGVGTGNEKLFF. Written as DNA, the CDR3 is TGTGCCAGCAGCGTAGGAGTAGGGACAGGAAATGAAAAACTGTTTTTT. The full variable domain, with the rest looked up from reference TRBV9 and TRBJ1-4, is DSGVTQTPKHLITATGQRVTLRCSPRSGDLSVYWYQQSLDQGLQFLIQYYNGEERAKGNILERFSAQQFPDLHSELNLSSLELGDSALYFCASSVGVGTGNEKLFFGSGTQLSVL.